This T cell receptor (beta chain) was sequenced during a study of T cell changes during pregnancy in multiple sclerosis. Profiled with immunoSEQ multiplex PCR; TCRdb holds only in-frame clones, not every one. The repertoire consists of approximately 49,000 clones, with 85% to 95% occurring once and the leading ten covering 0.91%. The CDR3 runs 14 residues. V was pared by 1 base and J by 5 bases, with 4 bases of the junction left unmatched. Germline CDR1 SGHTA, CDR2 FQGNSA. The source of this sequence is a female donor in good health, enrolled as a control in a pregnancy study. This sequence joins TRBV7-2 and TRBJ1-1; 7 bases agree with TRBD1. Sequenced here: CD4+ T cells from peripheral blood mononuclear cells, sampled in the second trimester of pregnancy. The CDR3 here is CASSLDRGGTEAFF. DNA of the CDR3: TGTGCCAGCAGCTTAGACAGGGGAGGAACTGAAGCTTTCTTT.